Shown below are 3 T cell receptor beta chains from a single sample sequenced in a study of T cells in Graves' hyperthyroidism and ophthalmopathy. RNA transcripts yielded amplified TCR beta CDR3 regions. During a first-round RT-PCR of the TCR CDR3, the HTBI primer set was used. Each CDR3 protein gets one entry after TCRdb re-called the multiplex PCR reads with MiXCR. The sample consists of 160,000 or so distinct CDR3 sequences, 9.4% of them appearing once. The source material was blood. These receptors all stem from a woman between 18 and 30 years old with Graves' hyperthyroidism that later progressed to Graves' ophthalmopathy.

This chain uses TRBV5-8 with TRBJ1-1; no clear D gene. V lost 5 bases, J lost 0 bases, and 5 bases lay in between. This CDR3 is built from 12 residues. The V gene's germline CDR1 is SGHTS and CDR2 YDEGEE. CDR3 residues: CASSMLNTEAFF. The DNA of the CDR3 is TGTGCCAGCAGTATGTTGAACACTGAAGCTTTCTTT. Full variable domain (rest looked up from reference TRBV5-8 and TRBJ1-1): EAGVTQSPTHLIKTRGQQATLRCSPISGHTSVYWYQQALGLGLQFLLWYDEGEERNRGNFPPRFSGRQFPNYSSELNVNALELEDSALYLCASSMLNTEAFFGQGTRLTVV.

This clonotype has only one observation. The chain has TRBV10-3 and TRBJ2-1; possibly TRBD1 or TRBD2 for D (6 bases each). This CDR3 has 12 amino acids. Trimming took 4 bases from V and 9 from J, leaving 10 bases between them. Per germline, CDR1 ENHRY and CDR2 SYGVKD. As DNA, the CDR3 is TGTGCCATCAGTGGGGGGGCAATTGAGCAGTTCTTC. It translates to CAISGGAIEQFF.

This clonotype appeared many times. The V and J genes are TRBV14 and TRBJ2-5, with 7 bases that match TRBD2. The CDR3 spans 14 residues. Looked up from germline, CDR1 is SGHDN and CDR2 is FVKESK. V gave up 3 bases and J gave up 5 bases; unmatched junction bases: 6. CDR3 in DNA: TGTGCCAGCAGCCACCTTGGGGGGGAGGAGACCCAGTACTTC. The encoded protein is CASSHLGGEETQYF. Looking up the rest from reference TRBV14 and TRBJ2-5 gives the full variable domain: EAGVTQFPSHSVIEKGQTVTLRCDPISGHDNLYWYRRVMGKEIKFLLHFVKESKQDESGMPNNRFLAERTGGTYSTLKVQPAELEDSGVYFCASSHLGGEETQYFGPGTRLLVL.